The rows below give T cell receptor beta chains drawn from one sample of a study of CD8+CD57+ T cells in acquired aplastic anemia. TCRdb reanalysed the reads using MiXCR and keeps one entry per CDR3 protein. The table has 120,000 or so distinct CDR3 sequences, about 60% seen once. Sequences were obtained from sorted CD4+, CD8+, or CD8+CD57+ T cells (not recorded which) from PBMCs. These receptors all come from a human donor with aplastic anemia. CDR3s include the opening cysteine and the closing phenylalanine or tryptophan. Fields, in order: J gene, CDR3 length, V gene, clone size, D gene, CDR3 protein, CDR3 DNA. The D gene is left open where the match is weak. Clone size is given for some rows only: seen once, a few or many times, or a class if the clone is expanded.

TRBJ2-2,13,TRBV19,.,.,CASSPLDTGELFF,TGTGCCAGTAGTCCCCTAGACACCGGGGAGCTGTTTTTT
TRBJ2-2,13,TRBV7-6,many,.,CASGGLNTGELFF,TGTGCCAGTGGGGGACTTAACACCGGGGAGCTGTTTTTT
TRBJ1-5,13,TRBV19,.,.,CASKHYSNQPQHF,TGTGCCAGTAAGCATTATAGCAATCAGCCCCAGCATTTT
TRBJ2-7,13,TRBV14,.,.,CASSQGGGYEQYF,TGTGCCAGCAGCCAGGGAGGGGGCTACGAGCAGTACTTC
TRBJ2-1,16,TRBV10-3,.,TRBD1,CAMPLRGRSSYNEQLF,TGTGCCATGCCCTTGAGGGGGCGAAGCTCCTACAATGAGCAGCTCTTC
TRBJ2-3,15,TRBV10-3,.,TRBD1,CATRQGISLPDTQYF,TGTGCCACCAGACAGGGGATCTCGCTTCCAGATACGCAGTATTTT
TRBJ2-1,17,TRBV20-1,few,TRBD2,CSATGLAGGRSINEQFF,TGCAGTGCAACGGGACTAGCGGGGGGGCGATCTATCAATGAGCAGTTCTTC
TRBJ2-7,15,TRBV9,many,.,CASSVEGQSSYEQYF,TGTGCCAGCAGCGTAGAAGGCCAGAGCTCCTACGAGCAGTACTTC
TRBJ1-2,14,TRBV12-3/TRBV12-4,.,TRBD1,CASSDNRGRDGYTF,TGTGCCAGCAGTGATAACAGGGGGCGTGATGGCTACACCTTC
TRBJ2-5,15,TRBV10-3,.,TRBD1,CAINPGQGGEETQYF,TGTGCCATCAACCCGGGACAGGGTGGAGAAGAGACCCAGTACTTC
TRBJ2-7,14,TRBV29-1,.,TRBD2,CSVSGLAGVYEQYF,TGCAGCGTATCGGGACTAGCGGGAGTTTACGAGCAGTACTTC
TRBJ1-1,14,TRBV24-1,.,.,CATSGGVANTEAFF,TGTGCCACCAGTGGAGGGGTGGCGAACACTGAAGCTTTCTTT
TRBJ1-1,14,TRBV5-1,.,TRBD1,CASSLTGVLPEAFF,TGCGCCAGCAGCTTGACAGGGGTATTGCCTGAAGCTTTCTTT
TRBJ2-5,16,TRBV9,.,.,CASSVGRVGTTKTQYF,TGTGCCAGCAGCGTAGGTAGGGTCGGGACCACCAAGACCCAGTACTTC
TRBJ2-7,16,TRBV20-1,once,.,CSASSQGRYTTYEQYF,TGCAGTGCCAGCAGCCAGGGACGGTATACCACCTACGAGCAGTACTTC
TRBJ2-5,12,TRBV9,.,.,CASSGDRETQYF,TGTGCCAGCAGTGGAGATAGAGAGACCCAGTACTTC
TRBJ2-1,14,TRBV24-1,.,TRBD1,CATSDPGGTNEQFF,TGTGCCACCAGTGACCCAGGGGGTACGAATGAGCAGTTCTTC
TRBJ2-5,13,TRBV7-2,.,.,CASSRTYQETQYF,TGTGCCAGCAGCCGGACTTACCAAGAGACCCAGTACTTC
TRBJ2-7,11,TRBV29-1,.,TRBD1,CSAETGAEQYF,TGCAGCGCCGAGACAGGGGCCGAGCAGTACTTC
TRBJ1-5,14,TRBV24-1,few,.,CATSSGGRREPQHF,TGTGCCACCAGTTCGGGCGGCAGGCGGGAGCCCCAGCATTTT
TRBJ2-7,15,TRBV20-1,.,.,CSASSDREVLAEQYF,TGCAGTGCCAGCAGTGACAGGGAAGTACTAGCGGAGCAGTACTTC
TRBJ2-7,14,TRBV7-9,.,.,CASSPQVEPYEQYF,TGTGCCAGCAGCCCGCAGGTGGAGCCCTACGAGCAGTACTTC
TRBJ1-6,14,TRBV10-3,.,.,CATAVGSYNSPLHF,TGTGCCACCGCAGTGGGTTCCTATAATTCACCCCTCCACTTT
TRBJ2-1,16,TRBV7-6,many,TRBD2,CASSGGLAGEDNEQFF,TGTGCCAGCAGCGGGGGACTAGCCGGGGAGGACAATGAGCAGTTCTTC
TRBJ2-7,13,TRBV10-3,many,.,CAMRDGGSYEQYF,TGTGCCATGAGGGATGGGGGTTCCTACGAGCAGTACTTC
TRBJ1-1,14,TRBV24-1,.,TRBD1,CATRDYGETGRAFF,TGTGCCACCAGGGATTACGGTGAGACAGGGCGAGCTTTCTTT
TRBJ2-7,11,TRBV7-9,.,.,CAIKGWNELYF,TGTGCCATAAAAGGGTGGAACGAGCTGTACTTC
TRBJ1-1,12,TRBV2,.,.,CASSEATGEAFF,TGTGCCAGCAGTGAAGCGACAGGTGAAGCTTTCTTT
TRBJ2-3,13,TRBV7-2,.,.,CASSADHRDTQYF,TGTGCCAGCAGCGCTGATCATCGAGATACGCAGTATTTT
TRBJ1-1,15,TRBV7-6,.,.,CASILRGGADTEAFF,TGTGCCAGCATCCTTAGGGGGGGAGCGGACACTGAAGCTTTCTTT
TRBJ1-5,12,TRBV20-1,once,.,CSAKNGNQPQHF,TGCAGTGCCAAGAACGGGAATCAGCCCCAGCATTTT
TRBJ2-7,12,TRBV10-3,.,.,CAISGQNYEQYF,TGTGCCATCAGTGGACAGAACTACGAGCAGTACTTC
TRBJ2-1,15,TRBV7-8,many,.,CASSSLLGSYNEQFF,TGTGCCAGCAGCTCCCTGCTCGGTTCCTACAATGAGCAGTTCTTC
TRBJ2-7,15,TRBV20-1,many,.,CSARDVRTPNYEQYF,TGCAGTGCTAGAGATGTCAGGACCCCGAATTACGAGCAGTACTTC
TRBJ1-1,17,TRBV29-1,.,TRBD1,CSVAKGQGAPGNTEAFF,TGCAGCGTTGCGAAGGGACAGGGGGCCCCAGGGAACACTGAAGCTTTCTTT
TRBJ1-1,14,TRBV20-1,.,TRBD1,CSARRQGMNTEAFF,TGCAGTGCTAGAAGACAGGGGATGAACACTGAAGCTTTCTTT
TRBJ2-1,14,TRBV6-5,many,.,CASSDPSSYNEQFF,TGTGCCAGCAGTGACCCGAGCTCCTACAATGAGCAGTTCTTC
TRBJ2-1,16,TRBV5-1,once,TRBD2,CASSPFGGSSYNEQFF,TGCGCCAGCAGCCCCTTTGGCGGGAGTAGTTACAATGAGCAGTTCTTC
TRBJ1-1,13,TRBV20-1,.,.,CSAKSTQYTEAFF,TGCAGTGCTAAATCTACGCAGTACACTGAAGCTTTCTTT
TRBJ1-2,10,TRBV25-1,.,.,CASSSDGYTF,TGTGCCAGCAGCTCCGATGGCTACACCTTC
TRBJ2-1,12,TRBV7-6,.,TRBD1,CASSLATGGPHF,TGTGCCAGCAGCTTAGCAACAGGGGGACCCCACTTC
TRBJ2-7,15,TRBV24-1,.,.,CATSDSLGRTYEQYF,TGTGCCACCAGTGATTCCCTCGGTCGGACCTACGAGCAGTACTTC
TRBJ2-2,13,TRBV7-7,few,TRBD2,CASSLAGTGELFF,TGTGCTAGCAGCTTAGCGGGGACCGGGGAGCTGTTTTTT
TRBJ1-2,15,TRBV25-1,few,TRBD1,CASSEGNRGQYGYTF,TGTGCCAGCAGTGAAGGGAACAGGGGGCAATATGGCTACACCTTC
TRBJ2-5,15,TRBV5-1,many,.,CASSPWRGKKETQYF,TGCGCCAGCAGCCCCTGGAGGGGGAAGAAAGAGACCCAGTACTTC
TRBJ1-1,13,TRBV20-1,.,TRBD1,CSTRQGALPEAFF,TGCAGTACGAGACAGGGGGCGCTTCCTGAAGCTTTCTTT
TRBJ2-2,16,TRBV4-3,many,.,CASSRGWRGPGGELFF,TGCGCCAGCAGTAGGGGGTGGCGGGGGCCGGGCGGGGAGCTGTTTTTT
TRBJ2-3,14,TRBV6-5,.,TRBD1,CASSWTGIADTQYF,TGTGCCAGCAGTTGGACAGGAATAGCAGATACGCAGTATTTT
TRBJ1-5,14,TRBV9,.,TRBD1,CASSEQGAGQPQHF,TGTGCCAGCAGCGAACAGGGGGCCGGTCAGCCCCAGCATTTT
TRBJ1-6,15,TRBV13,.,.,CASSSQWGSSSPLHF,TGTGCCAGCAGCTCCCAGTGGGGGTCCAGTTCACCCCTCCACTTT
TRBJ1-1,12,TRBV5-6,many,.,CASSAGNTEAFF,TGTGCCAGCAGTGCAGGGAACACTGAAGCTTTCTTT
TRBJ1-1,13,TRBV20-1,.,.,CSAPGLTNTEAFF,TGCAGTGCCCCGGGACTCACGAACACTGAAGCTTTCTTT
TRBJ1-1,14,TRBV29-1,.,.,CSVRTVMLNTEAFF,TGCAGCGTGAGGACTGTTATGTTGAACACTGAAGCTTTCTTT
TRBJ2-5,15,TRBV2,many,TRBD2,CASSLLAGGRETQYF,TGTGCCAGCAGTCTCCTGGCGGGGGGGCGGGAGACCCAGTACTTC
TRBJ2-7,15,TRBV6-1,many,TRBD1,CASTQTGTSSYEQYF,TGTGCCAGCACTCAGACAGGGACCAGCTCCTACGAGCAGTACTTC
TRBJ2-7,14,TRBV2,.,TRBD1,CASSTTGQGYEQYF,TGTGCCAGCAGTACGACAGGGCAGGGCTACGAGCAGTACTTC
TRBJ2-7,15,TRBV25-1,.,TRBD1,CASSERQGADYEQYF,TGTGCCAGCAGTGAACGACAGGGAGCGGACTACGAGCAGTACTTC
TRBJ1-1,13,TRBV7-9,many,TRBD1,CASSLARDREAFF,TGTGCCAGCAGCTTAGCCCGGGACAGAGAAGCTTTCTTT
TRBJ2-2,12,TRBV24-1,.,.,CATGRFTGELFF,TGTGCCACGGGACGTTTCACCGGGGAGCTGTTTTTT
TRBJ2-7,12,TRBV5-1,.,.,CASSLVGVEQYF,TGCGCCAGCAGCTTGGTCGGGGTCGAGCAGTACTTC